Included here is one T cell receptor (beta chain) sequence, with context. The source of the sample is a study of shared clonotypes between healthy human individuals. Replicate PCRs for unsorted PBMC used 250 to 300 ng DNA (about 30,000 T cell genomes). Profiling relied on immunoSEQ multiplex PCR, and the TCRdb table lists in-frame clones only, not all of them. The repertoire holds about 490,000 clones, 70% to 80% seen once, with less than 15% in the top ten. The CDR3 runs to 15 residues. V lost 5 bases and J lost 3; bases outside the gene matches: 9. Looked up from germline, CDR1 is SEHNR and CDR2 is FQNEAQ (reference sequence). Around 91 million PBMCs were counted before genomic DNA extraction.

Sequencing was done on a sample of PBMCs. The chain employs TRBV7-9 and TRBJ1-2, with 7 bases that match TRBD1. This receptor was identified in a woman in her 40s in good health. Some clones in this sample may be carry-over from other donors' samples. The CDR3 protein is CASSAPGTVYYGYTF. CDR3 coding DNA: TGTGCCAGCAGCGCCCCCGGGACAGTATACTATGGCTACACCTTC.